These T cell receptor beta chains were read from a single sample in a study of post-analysis software for immune sequencing data. One entry per CDR3 protein, called by TCRdb with MiXCR from the PCR reads. Of fewer than 850,000 distinct CDR3 sequences in the sample, just under 30% were seen once. The sample consisted of blood. These receptors came from a girl aged 10 to 17 with multiple sclerosis. Each CDR3 is given with its conserved first and last residue. A D gene is named only where the DNA matches it firmly. A clone size is listed for some rows: how often the clone was seen (once, few, many), or a class if it is expanded.

V gene,CDR3 length,clone size,D gene,J gene,CDR3 DNA,CDR3 protein
TRBV20-1,11,few,-,TRBJ1-1,TGCAGTGCTACAGGGAACACTGAAGCTTTCTTT,CSATGNTEAFF
TRBV25-1,14,-,-,TRBJ2-7,TGTGCCAGCAGTCAGTATGGGGGCTACAATGAGCAGTACTTC,CASSQYGGYNEQYF
TRBV20-1,12,-,-,TRBJ2-7,TGCAGTGCAAATACAGGCCTCTACGAGCAGTACTTC,CSANTGLYEQYF
TRBV25-1,15,-,TRBD2,TRBJ2-1,TGTACCAGCAGTGGCCGGGGGGGAGAAAAGGATGAGCAGTTCTTC,CTSSGRGGEKDEQFF
TRBV20-1,11,few,-,TRBJ2-1,TGCAGTGCTAGCAGGGCGGAAGAGCAGTTCTTC,CSASRAEEQFF
TRBV12-3/TRBV12-4,15,-,TRBD2,TRBJ2-5,TGTGCCAGCAGTTTTGGGCTAGCGGTAAACAATGAGCAGTACTTC,CASSFGLAVNNEQYF
TRBV19,14,-,-,TRBJ1-1,TGTGCCAGTAGTACGGCCAGGGGAGGCACTGAAGCTTTCTTT,CASSTARGGTEAFF
TRBV11-2,15,many,TRBD2,TRBJ2-5,TGTGCCAGCAGCTTAGGTCGAGCGGGACAAGAGACCCAGTACTTC,CASSLGRAGQETQYF
TRBV20-1,13,few,-,TRBJ2-7,TGCAGTGCCGAGGCTGGACTATCCTACGAGCAGTACTTC,CSAEAGLSYEQYF
TRBV7-7,14,-,-,TRBJ2-2,TGTGCCAGCAGCCGCCAGGGGCGTGGCGGGGAGCTGTTTTTT,CASSRQGRGGELFF
TRBV10-1,13,few,-,TRBJ1-5,TGCGCCAGCGGACCACAGGGCTCTCAGCCCCAGCATTTT,CASGPQGSQPQHF
TRBV6-6,14,-,TRBD1,TRBJ2-7,TGTGCCAGCAGTTACGGGACAGAGACCTACGAGCAGTACTTC,CASSYGTETYEQYF
TRBV20-1,14,-,TRBD1,TRBJ1-5,TGCAGTGCTAGGACAGGGGGCTTCAATCAGCCCCAGCATTTT,CSARTGGFNQPQHF
TRBV4-1,13,few,-,TRBJ1-2,TGCGCCAGCAGCTACAGACAGAGCTATGGCTACACCTTC,CASSYRQSYGYTF
TRBV6-5,13,-,-,TRBJ1-2,TGTGCCAGCAGTTACCAGGGGCGAGATGGCTACACCTTC,CASSYQGRDGYTF
TRBV20-1,14,-,-,TRBJ1-1,TGCAGTGCTAGAGAGTTGGGGTCGAGAACTGAAGCTTTCTTT,CSARELGSRTEAFF
TRBV3-1,15,-,TRBD2,TRBJ2-7,TGTGCCAGCAGTCAGCGGGGGTCACAAACACACGAGCAGTACTTC,CASSQRGSQTHEQYF